This T cell receptor beta chain stems from a study of monozygotic twins with inflammatory bowel disease. From germline, CDR1 is MNHEY and CDR2 SVGAGI. This CDR3 has 14 amino acids. After re-calling the 5' RACE reads, TCRdb lists one entry per CDR3 protein, DNA absent. Recorded for this sample: about 380,000 distinct CDR3 sequences. Blood was collected, around 2.6 ml per donor. The sequenced material came from blood. The sequence derives from a human donor with ulcerative colitis or Crohn's disease, or a healthy co-twin of an affected twin (not recorded which). This chain uses TRBV6-5 with TRBJ1-2; there is no DNA to check the TCRdb D call of TRBD1. This CDR3 reads CASSSGQGPHGYTF.